This TCR beta chain was found in a study of shared clonotypes between healthy human individuals. Germline loops: CDR1 SNHLY, CDR2 FYNNEI. V lost 3 bases, J lost 2 bases, and 13 bases lay in between. The CDR3 has 15 residues. Data came from immunoSEQ multiplex PCR; TCRdb stores just in-frame clones and leaves some out. This sample has 1.4 million to 1.5 million clones; approximately 96% occur once, and the top ten carry approximately 1.2%. This clone was detected once. Its target is unknown. Whole-study results and caveats: Among donors, sharing of clonotypes was expected to be affected by sequencing depth.

Input material: naive CD4+ T cells sorted from blood. Described subset: CD45RA+ positively selected. The gene calls are TRBV2 and TRBJ2-5, with a weak D call TRBD2 (5 bases). This TCR was sampled from a young man in good health. Written as DNA, the CDR3 is TGTGCCAGCAGTGAGGAGAGGGCCTATCAAGAGACCCAGTACTTC. Its protein is CASSEERAYQETQYF.